This TCR beta chain is from a study of cytomegalovirus exposure and HLA in healthy donors. PCR amplification relied on 60 Vbeta primers (plus 13 Jbeta primers). Clones were sequenced by immunoSEQ multiplex PCR, and TCRdb holds only the in-frame ones, with some missing. The data contain approximately 140,000 clones, more than 65% of them singletons. Broader study findings: Rarity held for most TCR sequences, but there were some public TCRs that occurred in many donors. Association with HLA alleles at 0.05 false discovery rate was found for some 18,000 TCR beta sequences in a later analysis. DRB1 showed the most TCR associations and HLA-C the fewest in a later analysis, as rates varied by HLA locus. For cytomegalovirus status, the classifier reportedly gave diagnoses with high specificity and sensitivity.

Comments on this clone: As yet, its antigen is unknown.

Germline values: CDR1 SGHNT, CDR2 YYREEE (reference sequence). The CDR3 is made up of 15 amino acids. V lost 4 bases to trimming and J lost 6 bases, with 16 bases between them. This TCR came from a woman aged 55-70 years in good health and CMV-seropositive. The chain uses TRBV5-4 and TRBJ1-4; maybe TRBD1 (6 bases). The sample was PBMCs. CDR3 loop: CASSLQGRVDEKLFF. The CDR3 region has the DNA TGTGCCAGCAGCCTGCAGGGGAGGGTAGATGAAAAACTGTTTTTT. The whole variable domain, remainder taken from reference TRBV5-4 and TRBJ1-4, is ETGVTQSPTHLIKTRGQQVTLRCSSQSGHNTVSWYQQALGQGPQFIFQYYREEENGRGNFPPRFSGLQFPNYSSELNVNALELDDSALYLCASSLQGRVDEKLFFGSGTQLSVL.